The clone carrying this T cell receptor (beta chain) was seen more than once but under ten times. What it binds is not known. MiXCR, applied by TCRdb to the reads, yields one record per CDR3 protein. The table records roughly 230,000 distinct CDR3 sequences, 22% of them present only once. The source of the sample is a study of T cell repertoires in cytomegalovirus infection. As for the study in general: Matching HLA type, along with CMV infection, was indicated by public TCR beta signatures.

The germline V gene encodes CDR1 LNHDA and CDR2 SQIVND (reference sequence). CDR3 length: 13 amino acids. V dropped 7 bases and J dropped 5; count of bases not matched to a gene: 7. Study-wide results and caveats: There were HLA-C-restricted CMV-specific TCR beta clonotypes dominating the ex vivo response. Individuals carrying CMV plus the relevant HLA were identified by cumulative frequency of public TCR beta families.

The TCR comes from a human donor in good health (CMV status not recorded). Some clones in this sample may be carry-over from other donors' samples. What was sequenced was CD8+ T cells from PBMCs. The rearrangement links TRBV19 to TRBJ1-2; 7 positions agree with TRBD1. The CDR3 spells CASTPGQDYGYTF. CDR3 bases: TGTGCCAGTACCCCAGGACAGGATTATGGCTACACCTTC.